The next 26 T cell receptor beta chains were all read from a single sample in a study of immune cell composition in non-small cell lung cancer. TCRdb's table, derived via immunoSEQ multiplex PCR, lists solely in-frame clones and lacks some. This sample has 1,500 to 2,000 clones, with about 72% found just once. Normal lung sampling was at least 3 cm from the tumour, as distant as possible. Sample: non-adjacent lung tissue. These receptors were obtained from a human donor with non-small cell lung cancer.

The chain recombines TRBV6-6 with TRBJ2-2, with TRBD2 matching 10 bases. With 6 bases clipped from V and 3 bases from J, the junction kept 7 bases outside the gene matches. Germline CDR1 reads MNHNY; CDR2 reads SVGAGI (reference sequence). The CDR3 length is 16 residues. This chain's CDR3 is CASSILAGEDTGELFF. The CDR3 nucleotides read TGTGCCAGCAGCATCCTAGCGGGAGAGGACACCGGGGAGCTGTTTTTT.

The chain links TRBV27 to TRBJ2-1; maybe TRBD2 (5 bases). The CDR3 is 15 residues long. CDR1 is MNHEY and CDR2 is SMNVEV in the germline V gene (reference sequence). Trimming stripped 3 bases from V and 7 bases from J, with 16 bases between. CDR3 region: CASSFAGNGKNEQFF. The CDR3, as DNA: TGTGCCAGCAGTTTCGCCGGAAACGGGAAGAATGAGCAGTTCTTC.

The chain employs TRBV19 and TRBJ1-6, with TRBD1 matching over 7 bases. The CDR3 runs to 16 residues. V gave up 6 bases and J gave up 0 bases; unmatched junction bases: 5. Germline V gene lookup returns CDR1 LNHDA and CDR2 SQIVND (reference sequence). CDR3 sequence reads: CASSRQGGSYNSPLHF. The CDR3 region has the DNA TGTGCCAGTAGCCGACAGGGAGGCTCCTATAATTCACCCCTCCACTTT.

This rearrangement joins TRBV4-2 to TRBJ2-7; 12 bases are shared with TRBD2. The junction had 11 bases not matched to a gene; V was cut back by 5 bases and J by 3 bases. Germline assignment: CDR1 LGHNA and CDR2 YNFKEQ. This CDR3 comprises 17 residues. In DNA, the CDR3 is TGTGCCAGCAGCTTGGGACTAGCGGGCCACCCGCTCTACGAGCAGTACTTC. This codes for CASSLGLAGHPLYEQYF.

The chain has TRBV7-9 and TRBJ1-2; D may be TRBD1 (6 bases). This CDR3 comprises 15 residues. Germline CDR1 is SEHNR and CDR2 is FQNEAQ (reference sequence). V shed 11 bases and J shed 1 base, with 20 bases lying between them. The CDR3, as DNA: TGTGCCGGGGGCGGGGGAAGGCTGGGTAACTATGGCTACACCTTC. Translated: CAGGGGRLGNYGYTF.

The chain combines TRBV4-1 with TRBJ2-7; a possible D gene is TRBD2 (6 bases). Germline assignment: CDR1 MGHRA and CDR2 YSYEKL. The CDR3 is 13 residues long. Trimming cost V 0 bases and J 6 bases, with 9 bases left between them. The CDR3 region has the DNA TGCGCCAGCAGCCAAGAGCGGGGAGGCGAGCAGTACTTC. Translation gives CASSQERGGEQYF.

The V call is TRBV11-3, the J call TRBJ1-2, with D perhaps matching TRBD1 (5 bases). V lost 7 bases to trimming and J lost 1 base, with 22 bases between them. This CDR3 has 17 residues. CDR1 and CDR2 from the germline V gene are SGHNT and YENEEA. Here the CDR3 reads CASIPPPTEVYNYGYTF. CDR3 nucleotide sequence: TGTGCCAGCATCCCCCCCCCGACAGAAGTTTATAACTATGGCTACACCTTC.

The genes are TRBV4-2 and TRBJ2-3; 9 positions match TRBD2. Germline V gene lookup returns CDR1 LGHNA and CDR2 YNFKEQ. CDR3 length: 14 amino acids. The V and J ends lost 5 bases and 5 bases, in that order; junction bases with no gene match: 5. The CDR3 sequence is CASSLELAGDTQYF. CDR3 in DNA: TGTGCCAGCAGCTTGGAACTAGCGGGAGATACGCAGTATTTT.

In DNA, the CDR3 is TGTGCCAGCAGCTCCCCCCTAGTGCGGGACCCCTACGAGCAGTACTTC. Translated: CASSSPLVRDPYEQYF. The V gene is TRBV7-9, the J gene TRBJ2-7; tentative D call: TRBD2 (6 bases). V lost 4 bases, J lost 2 bases, and 18 bases lay in between. Per the germline V gene, CDR1 is SEHNR and CDR2 is FQNEAQ (reference sequence). The CDR3 has 16 residues.

There are a few counts of this clone. The chain links TRBV7-3 to TRBJ2-7; tentative D call: TRBD2 (6 bases). Trimming cost V 5 bases and J 3 bases, with 14 bases left between them. The length of the CDR3 is 14 residues. CDR1 and CDR2 (germline): SGHTA, FQGTGA. Here the CDR3 reads CASSPGLQSYEQYF. CDR3 coding DNA: TGTGCCAGCAGCCCAGGACTACAGAGCTACGAGCAGTACTTC.

The V and J genes are TRBV5-6 and TRBJ2-1, with 7 bases aligning to TRBD1. The CDR3 totals 15 residues. Losses at the gene ends were 0 bases for V and 5 bases for J; bases not matched to a gene: 5. The germline gives CDR1 SGHDT, CDR2 YYEEEE. The DNA for the CDR3 is TGTGCCAGCAGCTTGGTCGGACAGGCGAACAATGAGCAGTTCTTC. This codes for CASSLVGQANNEQFF.

The V call is TRBV5-1, the J call TRBJ2-3; the D gene is possibly TRBD2 (5 bases). The CDR3 totals 16 residues. Trimming shortened V by 0 bases and J by 4 bases, and 15 bases separated the two germline ends. Per germline, CDR1 SGHRS and CDR2 YFSETQ. CDR3 residues: CASSLAGLSSADTQYF. The CDR3 nucleotides read TGCGCCAGCAGCTTGGCCGGACTTTCCAGCGCAGATACGCAGTATTTT.

There are a few counts of this clone. The chain recombines TRBV18 with TRBJ1-6; 9 bases fit TRBD1. CDR3 length: 18 amino acids. CDR1 KGHSH and CDR2 LQKENI come from the germline V gene. V lost 4 bases to trimming and J lost 5 bases; unmatched junction nucleotides: 12. The chain's CDR3 is CASSLKDRGAIDNSPLHF. For the CDR3, the DNA is TGTGCCAGCTCACTAAAGGACAGGGGCGCTATAGATAATTCACCCCTCCACTTT.

J is TRBJ2-1 and V is TRBV9; the match to TRBD2 covers 7 bases. There are 15 residues in the CDR3. Per the germline V gene, CDR1 is SGDLS and CDR2 is YYNGEE. Trimming removed 2 bases from V and 6 bases from J; junction bases left unmatched: 8. The CDR3 region is CASSVAGARVNEQFF. DNA for the CDR3: TGTGCCAGCAGCGTTGCGGGAGCTCGCGTCAATGAGCAGTTCTTC.

The V and J genes are TRBV2 and TRBJ2-5, with a tentative D call TRBD2 (6 bases). The V end was cut by 4 bases, the J end by 2 bases, with 11 bases between. Germline CDR1 SNHLY, CDR2 FYNNEI. The CDR3 totals 14 residues. CDR3 sequence reads: CASSVDYIQETQYF. The CDR3 coding sequence is TGTGCCAGCAGTGTGGACTACATACAAGAGACCCAGTACTTC.

The rearrangement uses TRBV7-9 and TRBJ2-7, with 9 bases identical to TRBD2. This CDR3 is 15 amino acids long. V trimming: 0 bases; J trimming: 5 bases; junction bases outside the gene matches: 5. Germline V gives CDR1 SEHNR, CDR2 FQNEAQ (reference sequence). The CDR3 DNA is TGTGCCAGCAGCTTAGCGGGCGGGAGGGCCCACGAGCAGTACTTC. It is translated as CASSLAGGRAHEQYF. The whole variable domain, filled in from reference TRBV7-9 and TRBJ2-7, reads DTGVSQNPRHKITKRGQNVTFRCDPISEHNRLYWYRQTLGQGPEFLTYFQNEAQLEKSRLLSDRFSAERPKGSFSTLEIQRTEQGDSAMYLCASSLAGGRAHEQYFGPGTRLTVT.

This clone has a single count. This sequence joins TRBV7-9 and TRBJ2-2; D perhaps matches TRBD2 (5 bases). V lost 2 bases and J lost 6, with 10 bases in between. The CDR3 spans 14 residues. Germline-derived CDR1 and CDR2 are SEHNR and FQNEAQ (reference sequence). CDR3 sequence (DNA): TGTGCCAGCAGCTTAAGAGGGTATTCCGGGGAGCTGTTTTTT. Its translation: CASSLRGYSGELFF.

The rearrangement links TRBV7-3 to TRBJ2-1; TRBD2 might be the D (5 bases). Germline V lookup: CDR1 SGHTA, CDR2 FQGTGA. This CDR3 has 18 residues. Trimming shortened V by 5 bases and J by 0 bases, and 20 bases separated the two germline ends. The CDR3 loop reads CASSPAVRGSSSYNEQFF. CDR3 DNA: TGTGCCAGCAGCCCTGCGGTACGCGGGTCGAGCTCCTACAATGAGCAGTTCTTC.

CDR3 protein: CASSQTSGSPFF. The CDR3 DNA sequence: TGTGCCAGCAGTCAAACTAGCGGGAGCCCGTTCTTC. V gene TRBV27 combines with J gene TRBJ2-1; 11 positions match TRBD2. J gave up 15 bases and V 5 bases, and 6 bases lay outside the gene matches. Germline lookup yields CDR1 MNHEY and CDR2 SMNVEV (reference sequence). The CDR3 covers 12 residues.

This chain uses TRBV5-1 with TRBJ2-1; unclear D gene. Per germline, CDR1 SGHRS and CDR2 YFSETQ. The CDR3 runs 14 residues. Trimming pared 4 bases from V and 0 bases from J, leaving 8 bases between. CDR3 DNA: TGCGCCAGCAGCGAAGAGAGCTCCTACAATGAGCAGTTCTTC. The encoded protein is CASSEESSYNEQFF. Full variable domain (rest looked up from reference TRBV5-1 and TRBJ2-1): KAGVTQTPRYLIKTRGQQVTLSCSPISGHRSVSWYQQTPGQGLQFLFEYFSETQRNKGNFPGRFSGRQFSNSRSEMNVSTLELGDSALYLCASSEESSYNEQFFGPGTRLTVL.

The genes are TRBV10-3 and TRBJ1-2; D might be TRBD1 (6 bases). Between the trimmed V and J ends, which lost 2 bases and 0 bases, there was a span of 16 bases. CDR1 is ENHRY, CDR2 SYGVKD, per germline. The CDR3 runs 17 residues. Here the CDR3 DNA reads TGTGCCATCAGTGAGCCGCCCCCCAGGGGCCCTAACTATGGCTACACCTTC. Protein product: CAISEPPPRGPNYGYTF.

The genes are TRBV5-6 and TRBJ2-7; D is possibly TRBD2 (7 bases). Germline V CDR1 and CDR2: SGHDT, YYEEEE. Trimming took 2 bases from V and 6 from J, leaving 15 bases between them. There are 14 residues in the CDR3. The CDR3 spells CASSLGGAQIEQYF. CDR3 DNA sequence: TGTGCCAGCAGCTTAGGGGGGGCCCAGATCGAGCAGTACTTC.

This clone has a handful of counts. The chain links TRBV19 to TRBJ2-2, with D possibly TRBD1 on 6 matching bases. V was clipped by 4 bases and J by 14 bases, with 23 bases between them. From germline, CDR1 is LNHDA and CDR2 SQIVND (reference sequence). This CDR3 contains 15 residues. For the CDR3, the DNA is TGTGCCAGTAGTACCTACGACGCGGGTACACAGGGTCTGTTTTTT. It translates to CASSTYDAGTQGLFF.

This clone was counted only a few times. The chain employs TRBV10-3 and TRBJ2-2; possibly TRBD2 for D (6 bases). CDR3 size: 14 residues. The ends were cut back, 6 bases at V and 0 bases at J, with 8 bases in the middle. CDR1 ENHRY and CDR2 SYGVKD come from the germline V gene. Here the CDR3 reads CAISRDSNTGELFF. The CDR3 coding sequence is TGTGCCATCAGCCGGGACTCGAACACCGGGGAGCTGTTTTTT.

This chain connects TRBV6-1 to TRBJ2-5; TRBD2 matches 9 bases. The CDR3 loop spans 14 amino acids. From germline, CDR1 is MNHNS and CDR2 SASEGT. The J segment lost 11 bases and the V segment lost 3 bases, leaving 10 bases of the junction unmatched. The CDR3 DNA reads as TGTGCCAGCAGTGAGGATCTTAGCGGGGGTGGTCAGTACTTC. Translated, it gives CASSEDLSGGGQYF.

The chain combines TRBV6-5 with TRBJ2-1; a possible D gene is TRBD1 (6 bases). Trimming shortened V by 4 bases and J by 6 bases, and 13 bases separated the two germline ends. The germline CDR1 and CDR2 sequences are MNHEY and SVGAGI. The CDR3 totals 14 residues. CDR3 nucleotide sequence: TGTGCCAGCAGTTCACAGGGTGGTGCCAATGAGCAGTTCTTC. Protein sequence: CASSSQGGANEQFF.